Below are 22 T cell receptor beta chains sequenced from a single sample in a study of molecular identifiers for immune sequencing clone quantification. TCRdb independently ran MiXCR on the PCR reads; one entry per CDR3 protein. The sample records over 300,000 distinct CDR3 sequences, about 22% being singletons. Material: naive CD8+ T cells from blood, with Jurkat cell RNA spiked in. Subset denoted: FACS-sorted CD8+CD4-CCR7+CD45RA+ naive T cells. The source is a human donor in good health. Some libraries in this study had Jurkat cell RNA spiked in.

This clonotype was seen repeatedly, ten times or more. The chain recombines TRBV6-1 with TRBJ1-2; D unresolved. CDR3 size: 13 residues. Germline V lookup: CDR1 MNHNS, CDR2 SASEGT. V was clipped by 3 bases and J by 2 bases, with 7 bases between them. This CDR3 reads CASSEVPNYGYTF. The CDR3 DNA reads as TGTGCCAGCAGTGAGGTACCCAACTATGGCTACACCTTC.

This clonotype was counted between two and nine times. This rearrangement joins TRBV6-2 or TRBV6-3 to TRBJ2-1; 11 bases match TRBD2. Germline V gene data show CDR1 as MNHEY and CDR2 as SVGEGT. This CDR3 is built from 16 residues. V shed 3 bases, J shed 8 bases, and the junction held 9 bases outside the gene matches. The CDR3 is CASSYSATSGSYEQFF. The CDR3 DNA reads as TGTGCCAGCAGTTATAGTGCCACTAGCGGGAGCTATGAGCAGTTCTTC.

This chain connects TRBV3-1 to TRBJ1-3; no clear D gene. Per germline, CDR1 LGHDT and CDR2 YNNKEL (reference sequence). The V gene lost 0 bases and the J gene lost 1 base, with 19 bases spanning the gap. CDR3 length equals 19 residues. CDR3 loop: CASSQDLGARDRSGNTIYF. The CDR3 nucleotides are TGTGCCAGCAGCCAAGATTTGGGAGCAAGGGATAGGTCTGGAAACACCATATATTTT.

As to this clonotype: This sequence may be a read error, since a much larger clone differs from it by one base. The rearrangement uses TRBV7-6 and TRBJ2-7, with D perhaps matching TRBD1 (5 bases). Germline CDR1 is SGHVS and CDR2 is FNYEAQ. This CDR3 comprises 16 residues. V lost 5 bases, J lost 4 bases, and 21 bases lay in between. The DNA of the CDR3 is TGTGCCAGCAGCCTCAGCACTATAGGGGCTGCTTACGAGCAGTACTTC. It is translated as CASSLSTIGAAYEQYF.

Remarks on this clonotype: This clone may be a read error of a much larger clone one base away. The chain uses TRBV28 and TRBJ2-3, with D possibly matching TRBD2 (6 bases). The CDR3 runs 17 residues. CDR1 and CDR2 from the germline V gene are MDHEN and SYDVKM. The germline V and J ends were trimmed by 0 bases and 7 bases, with 20 bases remaining between them. This chain's CDR3 is CASSLWGDASVANTQYF. In DNA, the CDR3 is TGTGCCAGCAGTTTATGGGGCGACGCTAGCGTGGCAAATACGCAGTATTTT.

V usage is TRBV19 and J usage is TRBJ1-5; D is undetermined. V shed 5 bases and J shed 9 bases, with 17 bases lying between them. The CDR3 runs to 14 residues. Per germline, CDR1 LNHDA and CDR2 SQIVND (reference sequence). CDR3 sequence (DNA): TGTGCCAGTAGTGAGACGACGGTCGGAAGGCCCCAGCATTTT. Its translation is CASSETTVGRPQHF.

This clonotype was observed a handful of times. The chain couples TRBV19 to TRBJ1-3; D is undetermined. The CDR3 extends over 15 amino acids. Germline CDR1 is LNHDA and CDR2 is SQIVND (reference sequence). Trimming took 6 bases from V and 0 from J, leaving 12 bases between them. Here the CDR3 reads CASSNGVISGNTIYF. CDR3 coding DNA: TGTGCCAGTAGCAATGGGGTCATCTCTGGAAACACCATATATTTT.

The V and J genes are TRBV6-2 or TRBV6-3 and TRBJ1-1; 10 bases match TRBD1. The CDR3 is made up of 13 amino acids. With V trimmed by 4 bases and J by 11 bases, 7 bases remained unmatched. The V gene's germline CDR1 is MNHEY and CDR2 SVGEGT. CDR3 residues: CASSWGQGTDAFF. The CDR3 region has the DNA TGTGCCAGCAGTTGGGGACAGGGGACGGACGCTTTCTTT.

J is TRBJ2-7 and V is TRBV7-2; weak D call: TRBD2 (6 bases). The CDR3 is made up of 15 amino acids. CDR1 is SGHTA, CDR2 FQGNSA, per germline. The V end lost 7 bases, the J end lost 3 bases, and 19 bases lay between the germline ends. CDR3 protein: CASTPHRDFSYEQYF. The CDR3 nucleotides read TGTGCCAGCACTCCACATCGGGACTTTAGCTACGAGCAGTACTTC.

This clonotype was detected ten times or more. V and J are TRBV4-3 and TRBJ1-1, with D perhaps matching TRBD1 (5 bases). The length of the CDR3 is 15 residues. Trimming pared 0 bases from V and 5 bases from J, leaving 13 bases between. Looked up from germline, CDR1 is LGHNA and CDR2 is YSLEER. CDR3 residues: CASSQEEQERTEAFF. The CDR3 DNA sequence: TGCGCCAGCAGCCAAGAAGAACAGGAAAGAACTGAAGCTTTCTTT.

This clonotype was found many times. This sequence joins TRBV7-2 and TRBJ1-3; D not certain. The V end was cut by 1 base, the J end by 0 bases, with 13 bases between. Germline CDR1 reads SGHTA; CDR2 reads FQGNSA. This CDR3 is 17 amino acids long. Written as DNA, the CDR3 is TGTGCCAGCAGCTTAGAGGTTATTGGCAGCTCTGGAAACACCATATATTTT. Residues: CASSLEVIGSSGNTIYF.

This clonotype was counted at least ten times. This CDR3 is CASYPDIDYGYTF. As DNA, the CDR3 is TGTGCCAGCTATCCGGACATTGACTATGGCTACACCTTC. V is TRBV2 and J is TRBJ1-2; D may be TRBD1 (5 bases). Germline CDR1 SNHLY, CDR2 FYNNEI. V was pared by 8 bases and J by 3 bases, with 13 bases between. The CDR3 is made up of 13 amino acids.

Remarks on this clonotype: A much larger clone lies a single base off, so this may be a read error. The V and J genes are TRBV20-1 and TRBJ2-3; TRBD1 might be the D (6 bases). This CDR3 region has 13 residues. CDR1 DFQATT and CDR2 SNEGSKA come from the germline V gene (reference sequence). The CDR3 sequence is CSALTGIADMQYF. Here the CDR3 DNA reads TGCAGTGCGCTTACAGGGATCGCCGATATGCAGTATTTT.

This clonotype was recorded at least ten times. The rearrangement links TRBV5-1 to TRBJ1-1; no reliable D call. The CDR3 extends over 15 amino acids. The V end was cut by 0 bases, the J end by 1 base, with 10 bases between. Germline values: CDR1 SGHRS, CDR2 YFSETQ. The CDR3 region has the DNA TGCGCCAGCAGCTTGGTCTATCTTGGGAACACTGAAGCTTTCTTT. Protein sequence: CASSLVYLGNTEAFF.

Notes on this clonotype: A much larger clone differs from this one at a single base, so this may be a read error. The genes are TRBV7-9 and TRBJ2-3; 12 bases map to TRBD1. V was pared by 3 bases and J by 5 bases, with 3 bases of the junction left unmatched. The CDR3 extends over 15 amino acids. Germline loops: CDR1 SEHNR, CDR2 FQNEAQ (reference sequence). The DNA of the CDR3 is TGTGCCAGCAGCTTTGGGACAGGGGGCGTAGATACGCAGTATTTT. It yields the protein CASSFGTGGVDTQYF.

This clonotype was counted only a few times. The chain employs TRBV28 and TRBJ2-6; 7 nucleotides line up with TRBD1. The CDR3 has 22 residues. Unmatched junction bases numbered 21, after V lost 4 bases and J lost 0 bases. The germline V gene encodes CDR1 MDHEN and CDR2 SYDVKM. The CDR3 protein is CASSSHPAIQGNTGSGANVLTF. CDR3 nucleotide sequence: TGTGCCAGCAGTTCCCACCCCGCCATACAGGGGAACACTGGCTCTGGGGCCAACGTCCTGACTTTC. The full variable domain, with the rest looked up from reference TRBV28 and TRBJ2-6, is DVKVTQSSRYLVKRTGEKVFLECVQDMDHENMFWYRQDPGLGLRLIYFSYDVKMKEKGDIPEGYSVSREKKERFSLILESASTNQTSMYLCASSSHPAIQGNTGSGANVLTFGAGSRLTVL.

This chain uses TRBV6-5 with TRBJ2-1, with no clear D. CDR3 length equals 14 residues. Germline V gives CDR1 MNHEY, CDR2 SVGAGI. V lost 2 bases, J lost 2 bases, and 7 bases lay in between. In DNA, the CDR3 is TGTGCCAGCAGTTACGTGGCCGCCTACAATGAGCAGTTCTTC. It is translated as CASSYVAAYNEQFF.

The V call is TRBV6-5, the J call TRBJ2-3; D is tentatively TRBD1 or TRBD2 (5 bases each). Germline V CDR1 and CDR2: MNHEY, SVGAGI. CDR3 length equals 16 residues. Trimming took 2 bases from V and 2 from J, leaving 14 bases between them. The CDR3: CASSYTTRGATDTQYF. The CDR3 bases are TGTGCCAGCAGTTACACAACGAGGGGCGCCACAGATACGCAGTATTTT.

This clonotype has a count of ten or more. J is TRBJ1-2 and V is TRBV5-6; D perhaps matches TRBD1 (6 bases). This CDR3 spans 18 amino acids. Trimming pared 4 bases from V and 3 bases from J, leaving 25 bases between. CDR1 SGHDT and CDR2 YYEEEE come from the germline V gene. In DNA form, the CDR3 reads TGTGCCAGCAGCACATTTGACAGGATATCACCGGACGACTATGGCTACACCTTC. The encoded protein is CASSTFDRISPDDYGYTF. The full variable domain, rest sourced from reference TRBV5-6 and TRBJ1-2, is DAGVTQSPTHLIKTRGQQVTLRCSPKSGHDTVSWYQQALGQGPQFIFQYYEEEERQRGNFPDRFSGHQFPNYSSELNVNALLLGDSALYLCASSTFDRISPDDYGYTFGSGTRLTVV.

This clonotype showed up many times. This chain uses TRBV7-6 with TRBJ2-5; D gene unclear. Trimming left V 5 bases short and J 0 bases short, with 7 bases between. The V gene's germline CDR1 is SGHVS and CDR2 FNYEAQ. The CDR3 loop spans 13 amino acids. The CDR3 spells CASSHLYQETQYF. The DNA for the CDR3 is TGTGCCAGCAGCCACCTGTACCAAGAGACCCAGTACTTC.

This clonotype was detected a few times. This chain uses TRBV20-1 with TRBJ2-7, with TRBD2 matching 13 bases. V gave up 5 bases and J gave up 5 bases; unmatched junction bases: 6. The CDR3 spans 14 residues. Germline V gives CDR1 DFQATT, CDR2 SNEGSKA (reference sequence). DNA for the CDR3: TGCAGTGCTCGACGACTAGCGGGGGGCCACGAGCAGTACTTC. Translating it yields CSARRLAGGHEQYF.

V is TRBV6-6 and J is TRBJ2-7, with unresolved D. The germline CDR1 and CDR2 sequences are MNHNY and SVGAGI (reference sequence). Trimming removed 3 bases at V and 2 bases at J, with 5 bases between. The CDR3 runs to 12 residues. CDR3 amino acids: CASSYVAYEQYF. CDR3 DNA sequence: TGTGCCAGCAGTTATGTAGCCTACGAGCAGTACTTC.